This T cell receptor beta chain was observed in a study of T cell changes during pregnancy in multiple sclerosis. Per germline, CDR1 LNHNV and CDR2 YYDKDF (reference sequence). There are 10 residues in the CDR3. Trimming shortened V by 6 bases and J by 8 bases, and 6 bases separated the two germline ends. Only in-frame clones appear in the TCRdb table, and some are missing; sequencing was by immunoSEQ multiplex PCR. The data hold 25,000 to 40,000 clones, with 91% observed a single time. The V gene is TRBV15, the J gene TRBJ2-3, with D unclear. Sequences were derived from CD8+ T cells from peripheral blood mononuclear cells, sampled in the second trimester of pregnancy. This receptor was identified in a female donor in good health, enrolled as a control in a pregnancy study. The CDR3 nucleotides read TGTGCCACCAGTATCCCTACGCAGTATTTT. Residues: CATSIPTQYF.